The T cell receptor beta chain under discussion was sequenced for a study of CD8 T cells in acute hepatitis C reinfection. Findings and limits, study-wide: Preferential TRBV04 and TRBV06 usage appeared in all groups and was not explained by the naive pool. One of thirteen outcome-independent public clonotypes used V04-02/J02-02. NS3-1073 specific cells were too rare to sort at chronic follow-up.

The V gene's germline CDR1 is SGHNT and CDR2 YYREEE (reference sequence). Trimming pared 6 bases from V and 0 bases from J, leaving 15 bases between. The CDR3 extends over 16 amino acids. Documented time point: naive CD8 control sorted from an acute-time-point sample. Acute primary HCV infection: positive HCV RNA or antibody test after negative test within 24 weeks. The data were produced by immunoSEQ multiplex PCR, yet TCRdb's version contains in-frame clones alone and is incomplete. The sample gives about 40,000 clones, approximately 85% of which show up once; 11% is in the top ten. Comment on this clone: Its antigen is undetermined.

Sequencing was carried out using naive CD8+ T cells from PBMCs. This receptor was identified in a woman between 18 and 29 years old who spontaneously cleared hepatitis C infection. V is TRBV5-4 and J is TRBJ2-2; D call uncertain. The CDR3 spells CASTIPDGANTGELFF. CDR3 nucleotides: TGTGCCAGCACTATACCCGACGGAGCGAACACCGGGGAGCTGTTTTTT.